The source of this T cell receptor beta chain is a study of cytomegalovirus exposure and HLA in healthy donors. Findings of the study overall: There were under 200 TCR beta chains listed as cytomegalovirus-associated. Subsequent analysis of the approximately 110 validation repertoires found a tendency for first-cohort TCR clusters to co-occur. For cytomegalovirus status, the classifier reportedly gave diagnoses with high specificity and sensitivity.

Germline V gene data show CDR1 as MNHNS and CDR2 as SASEGT. The CDR3 consists of 15 residues. V lost 3 bases, J lost 4 bases, and 16 bases lay in between. The donors formed part of the roughly 120-subject validation cohort, distinct from the approximately 630-subject first cohort. Concerning this clone: Its antigen is still unknown.

This table comes from immunoSEQ multiplex PCR, and its TCRdb copy is limited to in-frame clones, with some not included. The table has about 330,000 clones, roughly 88% seen once. The sequence came from a woman between 18 and 29 years old in good health and CMV-seronegative. The chain uses TRBV6-1 and TRBJ2-7; D remains unclear. The sample consisted of PBMCs. The CDR3 here is CASSETDSTLYEQYF. The CDR3 nucleotides are TGTGCCAGCAGTGAGACTGACTCTACCCTTTACGAGCAGTACTTC.